The 3 T cell receptor beta chains below come from one sample, sequenced in a study of T-cell reconstitution after alpha-beta-depleted transplantation in children. A library of TCRbeta sequences, prepared with unique molecular identifiers, was generated. TCRdb processed the PCR reads anew with MiXCR; each CDR3 protein has one entry. This sample yields approximately 250,000 distinct CDR3 sequences, of which roughly 26% are seen a single time; more than 2% belongs to the top ten. This sample comprised PBMCs, obtained before TCRalphabeta/CD19-depleted stem cell transplant. The receptors were sampled from a girl aged 2-10 years with Fanconi anemia, due to receive a stem cell transplant.

V usage is TRBV12-3 or TRBV12-4 and J usage is TRBJ2-5; no definite D call. This CDR3 has 12 residues. Trimming took off 6 bases at V and 4 bases at J, with 9 bases between the two ends. The CDR3 protein is CASSLFSETQYF. CDR3 bases: TGTGCCAGCAGCTTGTTCTCAGAGACCCAGTACTTC.

The rearrangement links TRBV20-1 to TRBJ2-1; weak D call: TRBD2 (7 bases). Trimming stripped 4 bases from V and 9 bases from J, with 22 bases between. The CDR3 has 15 residues. CDR1 and CDR2 from the germline V gene are DFQATT and SNEGSKA (reference sequence). DNA of the CDR3: TGCAGTGCTAAGTGGACTATGGCGGGGGCGGTTGAGCAGTTCTTC. This translates into CSAKWTMAGAVEQFF.

This clonotype appeared many times. V usage is TRBV20-1 and J usage is TRBJ2-3; 7 bases agree with TRBD2. V gave up 3 bases and J gave up 2 bases; unmatched junction bases: 2. Germline loops: CDR1 DFQATT, CDR2 SNEGSKA (reference sequence). This CDR3 spans 13 amino acids. CDR3 bases: TGCAGTGCTAGGCGGGGGTTCACAGATACGCAGTATTTT. It specifies CSARRGFTDTQYF.